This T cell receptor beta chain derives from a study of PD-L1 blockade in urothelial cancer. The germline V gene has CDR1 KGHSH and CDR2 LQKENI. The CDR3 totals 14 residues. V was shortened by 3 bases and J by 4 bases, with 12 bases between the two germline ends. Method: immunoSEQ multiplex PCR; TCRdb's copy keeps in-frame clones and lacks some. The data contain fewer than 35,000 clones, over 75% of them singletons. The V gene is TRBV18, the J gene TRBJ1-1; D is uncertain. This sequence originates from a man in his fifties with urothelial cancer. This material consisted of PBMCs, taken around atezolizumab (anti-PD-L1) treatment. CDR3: CASSPKIATTEAFF. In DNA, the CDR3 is TGTGCCAGCTCACCCAAGATAGCGACCACTGAAGCTTTCTTT.